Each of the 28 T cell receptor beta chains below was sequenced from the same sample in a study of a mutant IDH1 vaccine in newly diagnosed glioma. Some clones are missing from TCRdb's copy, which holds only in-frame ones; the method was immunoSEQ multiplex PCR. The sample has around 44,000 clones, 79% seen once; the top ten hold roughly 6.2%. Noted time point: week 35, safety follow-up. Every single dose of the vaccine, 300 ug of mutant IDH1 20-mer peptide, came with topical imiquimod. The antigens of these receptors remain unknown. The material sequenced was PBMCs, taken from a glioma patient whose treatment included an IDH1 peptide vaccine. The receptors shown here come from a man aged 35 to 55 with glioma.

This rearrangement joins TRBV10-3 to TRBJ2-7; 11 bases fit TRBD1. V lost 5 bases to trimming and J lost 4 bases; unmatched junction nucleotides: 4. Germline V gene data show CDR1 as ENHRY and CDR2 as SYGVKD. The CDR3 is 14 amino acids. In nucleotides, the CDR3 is TGTGCCATCAGTCCCGGGACAGGGGGGTACGAGCAGTACTTC. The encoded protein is CAISPGTGGYEQYF.

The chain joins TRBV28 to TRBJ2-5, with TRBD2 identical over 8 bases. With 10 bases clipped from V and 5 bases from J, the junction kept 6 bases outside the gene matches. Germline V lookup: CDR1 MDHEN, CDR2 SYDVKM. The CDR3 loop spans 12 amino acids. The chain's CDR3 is CATKTSAETQYF. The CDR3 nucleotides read TGTGCCACCAAGACTAGCGCTGAGACCCAGTACTTC.

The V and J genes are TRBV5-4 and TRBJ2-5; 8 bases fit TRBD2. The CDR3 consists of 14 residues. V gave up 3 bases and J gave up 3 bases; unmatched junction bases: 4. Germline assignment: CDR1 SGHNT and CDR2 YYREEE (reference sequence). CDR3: CASSSGTRKETQYF. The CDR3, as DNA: TGTGCCAGCAGCTCCGGGACTAGGAAAGAGACCCAGTACTTC.

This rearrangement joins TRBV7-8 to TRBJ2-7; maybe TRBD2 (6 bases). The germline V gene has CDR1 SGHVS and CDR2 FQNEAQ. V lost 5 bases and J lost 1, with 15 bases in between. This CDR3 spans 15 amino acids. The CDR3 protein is CASSTSRRESYEQYF. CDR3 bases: TGTGCCAGCAGCACATCCAGACGGGAGTCCTACGAGCAGTACTTC. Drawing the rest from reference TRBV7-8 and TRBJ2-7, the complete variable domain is GAGVSQSPRYKVAKRGQDVALRCDPISGHVSLFWYQQALGQGPEFLTYFQNEAQLDKSGLPSDRFFAERPEGSVSTLKIQRTQQEDSAVYLCASSTSRRESYEQYFGPGTRLTVT.

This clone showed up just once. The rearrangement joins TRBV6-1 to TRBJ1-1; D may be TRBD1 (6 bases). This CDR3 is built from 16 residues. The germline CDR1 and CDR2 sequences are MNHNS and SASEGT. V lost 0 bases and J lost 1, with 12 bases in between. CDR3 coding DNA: TGTGCCAGCAGTGAAGCGCTGGGGGCAGGGAACACTGAAGCTTTCTTT. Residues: CASSEALGAGNTEAFF.

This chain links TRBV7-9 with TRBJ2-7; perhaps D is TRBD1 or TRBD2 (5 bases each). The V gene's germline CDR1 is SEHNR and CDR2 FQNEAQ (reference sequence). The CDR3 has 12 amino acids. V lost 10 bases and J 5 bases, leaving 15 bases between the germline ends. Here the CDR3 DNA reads TGTGCCACCCGGGACCGAGGCCACGAGCAGTACTTC. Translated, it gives CATRDRGHEQYF.

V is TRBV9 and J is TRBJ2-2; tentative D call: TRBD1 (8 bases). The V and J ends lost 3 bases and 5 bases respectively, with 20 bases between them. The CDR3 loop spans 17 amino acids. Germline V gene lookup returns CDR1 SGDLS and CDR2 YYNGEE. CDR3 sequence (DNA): TGTGCCAGCAGCGGCGGACAGGGAGGGGGACAGACCGGGGAGCTGTTTTTT. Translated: CASSGGQGGGQTGELFF.

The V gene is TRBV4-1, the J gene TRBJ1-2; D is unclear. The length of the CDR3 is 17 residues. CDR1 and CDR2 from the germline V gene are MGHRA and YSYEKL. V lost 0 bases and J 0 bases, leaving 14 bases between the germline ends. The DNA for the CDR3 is TGCGCCAGCAGCCAAGAGGTCCCAGGCCGAGCTAACTATGGCTACACCTTC. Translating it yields CASSQEVPGRANYGYTF.

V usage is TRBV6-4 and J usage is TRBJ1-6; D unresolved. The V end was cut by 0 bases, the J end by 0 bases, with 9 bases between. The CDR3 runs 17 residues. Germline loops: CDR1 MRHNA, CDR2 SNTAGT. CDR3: CASSDSIEGSYNSPLHF. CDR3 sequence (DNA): TGTGCCAGCAGTGACTCGATCGAGGGCTCCTATAATTCACCCCTCCACTTT.

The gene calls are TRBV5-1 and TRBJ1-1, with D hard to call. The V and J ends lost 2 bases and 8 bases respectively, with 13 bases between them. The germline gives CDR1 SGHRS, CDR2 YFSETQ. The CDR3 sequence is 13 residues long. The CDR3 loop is CASSFNLDGEAFF. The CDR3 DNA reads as TGCGCCAGCAGCTTCAATTTGGATGGGGAAGCTTTCTTT.

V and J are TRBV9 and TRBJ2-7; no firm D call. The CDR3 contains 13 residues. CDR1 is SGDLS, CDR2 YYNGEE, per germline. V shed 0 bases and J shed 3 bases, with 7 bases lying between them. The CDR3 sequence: CASSVANGYEQYF. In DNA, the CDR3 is TGTGCCAGCAGCGTAGCGAACGGCTACGAGCAGTACTTC.

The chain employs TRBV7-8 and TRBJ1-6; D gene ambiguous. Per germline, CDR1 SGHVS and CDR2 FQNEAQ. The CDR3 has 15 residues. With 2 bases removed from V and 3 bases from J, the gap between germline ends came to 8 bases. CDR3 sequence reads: CASSLRPDYNSPLHF. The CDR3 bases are TGTGCCAGCAGCTTACGGCCAGACTATAATTCACCCCTCCACTTT.

In nucleotides, the CDR3 is TGTGCCAGCAGCTTCCACGGGGCCACTGAAGCTTTCTTT. Residues: CASSFHGATEAFF. The chain has TRBV13 and TRBJ1-1; D might be TRBD1 (5 bases). Trimming took 3 bases from V and 4 from J, leaving 9 bases between them. The V gene's germline CDR1 is PRHDT and CDR2 FYEKMQ (reference sequence). The CDR3 loop spans 13 amino acids.

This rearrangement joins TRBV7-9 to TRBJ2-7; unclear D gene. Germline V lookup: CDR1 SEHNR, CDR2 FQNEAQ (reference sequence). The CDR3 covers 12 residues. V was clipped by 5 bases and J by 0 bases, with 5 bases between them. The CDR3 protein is CASSTDSYEQYF. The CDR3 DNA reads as TGTGCCAGCAGCACCGACTCCTACGAGCAGTACTTC.

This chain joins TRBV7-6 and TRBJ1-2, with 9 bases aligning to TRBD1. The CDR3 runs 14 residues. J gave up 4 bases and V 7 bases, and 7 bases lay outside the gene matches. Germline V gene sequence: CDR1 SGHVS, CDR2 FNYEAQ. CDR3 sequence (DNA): TGTGCCAGCAACCGACAGGGGGACGGCTATGGCTACACCTTC. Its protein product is CASNRQGDGYGYTF.

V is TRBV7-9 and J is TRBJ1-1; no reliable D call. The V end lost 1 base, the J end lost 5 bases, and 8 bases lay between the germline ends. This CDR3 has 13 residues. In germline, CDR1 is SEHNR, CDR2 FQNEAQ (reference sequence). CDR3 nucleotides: TGTGCCAGCAGCTTAGGAGGAGAGACTGAAGCTTTCTTT. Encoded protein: CASSLGGETEAFF.

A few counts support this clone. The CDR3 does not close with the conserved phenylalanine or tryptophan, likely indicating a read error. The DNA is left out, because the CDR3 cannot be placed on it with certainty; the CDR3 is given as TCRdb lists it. CDR3 sequence reads: CASSHPPRDRI. J is TRBJ1-1 and V is TRBV6-5. The CDR3 totals 11 residues, both ends included. Germline loops: CDR1 MNHEY, CDR2 SVGAGI.

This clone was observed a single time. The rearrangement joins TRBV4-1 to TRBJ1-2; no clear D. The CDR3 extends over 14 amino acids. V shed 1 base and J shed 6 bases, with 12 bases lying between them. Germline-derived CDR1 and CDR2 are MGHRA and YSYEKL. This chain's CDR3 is CASSQGMSWDGYTF. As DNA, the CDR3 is TGCGCCAGCAGCCAAGGAATGTCATGGGATGGCTACACCTTC.

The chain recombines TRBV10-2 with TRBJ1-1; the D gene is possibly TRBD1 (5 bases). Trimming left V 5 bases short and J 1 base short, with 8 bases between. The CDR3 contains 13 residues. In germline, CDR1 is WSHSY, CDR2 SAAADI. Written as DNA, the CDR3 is TGCGCCAGCAGTTTAAGGGGGAACACTGAAGCTTTCTTT. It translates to CASSLRGNTEAFF.

The CDR3 region is CASSGTGYTYEQYF. The CDR3 nucleotides read TGTGCCAGCAGCGGAACAGGATACACCTACGAGCAGTACTTC. The chain joins TRBV7-9 to TRBJ2-7; TRBD1 might be the D (5 bases). The V end was cut by 5 bases, the J end by 2 bases, with 13 bases between. The CDR3 spans 14 residues. CDR1 and CDR2 (germline): SEHNR, FQNEAQ (reference sequence).

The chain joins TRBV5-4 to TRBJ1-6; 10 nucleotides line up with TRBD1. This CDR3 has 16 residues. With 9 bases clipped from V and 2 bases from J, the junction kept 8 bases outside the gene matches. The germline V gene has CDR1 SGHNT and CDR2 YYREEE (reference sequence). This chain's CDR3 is CATNRDRGPYNSPLHF. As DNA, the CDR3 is TGTGCCACCAACCGGGACAGGGGTCCCTATAATTCACCCCTCCACTTT.

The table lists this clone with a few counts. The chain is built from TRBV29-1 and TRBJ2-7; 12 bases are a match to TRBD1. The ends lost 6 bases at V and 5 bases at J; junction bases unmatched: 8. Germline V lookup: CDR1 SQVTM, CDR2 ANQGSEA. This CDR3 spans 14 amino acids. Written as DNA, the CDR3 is TGCAGCGTGGGGGGACAGGGGGCAGTCCACGAGCAGTACTTC. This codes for CSVGGQGAVHEQYF.

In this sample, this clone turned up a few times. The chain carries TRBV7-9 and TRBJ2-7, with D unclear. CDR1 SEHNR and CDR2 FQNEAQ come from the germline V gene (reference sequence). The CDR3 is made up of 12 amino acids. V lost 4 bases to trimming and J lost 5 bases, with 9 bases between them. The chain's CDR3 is CASSSRAHEQYF. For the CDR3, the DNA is TGTGCCAGCAGCTCTCGGGCCCACGAGCAGTACTTC. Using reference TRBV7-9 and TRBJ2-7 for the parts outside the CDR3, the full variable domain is DTGVSQNPRHKITKRGQNVTFRCDPISEHNRLYWYRQTLGQGPEFLTYFQNEAQLEKSRLLSDRFSAERPKGSFSTLEIQRTEQGDSAMYLCASSSRAHEQYFGPGTRLTVT.

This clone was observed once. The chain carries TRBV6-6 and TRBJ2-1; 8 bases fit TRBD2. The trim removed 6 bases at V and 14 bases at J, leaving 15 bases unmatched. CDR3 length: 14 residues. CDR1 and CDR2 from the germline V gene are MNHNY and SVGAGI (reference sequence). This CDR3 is CASRPRELAGREFF. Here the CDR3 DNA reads TGTGCCAGCAGACCACGAGAGCTAGCGGGCCGGGAGTTCTTC.

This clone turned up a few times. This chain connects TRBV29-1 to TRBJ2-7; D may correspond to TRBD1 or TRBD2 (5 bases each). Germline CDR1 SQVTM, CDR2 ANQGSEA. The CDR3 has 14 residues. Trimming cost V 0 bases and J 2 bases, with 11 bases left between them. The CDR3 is CSVEDPRGPYEQYF. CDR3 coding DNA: TGCAGCGTTGAAGACCCCCGGGGCCCCTACGAGCAGTACTTC.

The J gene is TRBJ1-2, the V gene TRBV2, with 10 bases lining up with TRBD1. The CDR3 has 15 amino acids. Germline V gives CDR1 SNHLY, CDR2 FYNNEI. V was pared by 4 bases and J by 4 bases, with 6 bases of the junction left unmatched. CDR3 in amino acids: CASSAMTGGGYGYTF. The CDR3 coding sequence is TGTGCCAGCAGTGCTATGACAGGGGGCGGCTATGGCTACACCTTC.

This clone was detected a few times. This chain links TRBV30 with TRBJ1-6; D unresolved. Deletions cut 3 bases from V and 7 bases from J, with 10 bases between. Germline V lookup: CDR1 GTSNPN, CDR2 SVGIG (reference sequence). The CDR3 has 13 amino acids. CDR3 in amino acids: CAWSRNNNSPLHF. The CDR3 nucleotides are TGTGCCTGGAGCCGGAACAACAATTCACCCCTCCACTTT.

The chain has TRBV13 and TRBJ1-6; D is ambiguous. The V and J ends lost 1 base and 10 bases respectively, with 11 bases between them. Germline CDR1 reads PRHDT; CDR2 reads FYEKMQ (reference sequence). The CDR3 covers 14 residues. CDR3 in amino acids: CASSLVGVGSPLHF. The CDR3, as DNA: TGTGCCAGCAGCTTAGTCGGGGTCGGATCACCCCTCCACTTT.